These 6 T cell receptor beta chains originate from one sample sequenced in a study of blood T cell repertoires in COVID-19. Only in-frame clones appear in the TCRdb table, and some are missing; sequencing was by immunoSEQ multiplex PCR. The sample has 200,000 or so clones; 65% to 90% are singletons. Sample: peripheral blood. Every receptor here comes from a man in his fifties with acute or convalescent COVID-19.

The chain employs TRBV18 and TRBJ2-1; 9 nucleotides agree with TRBD1. The germline CDR1 and CDR2 sequences are KGHSH and LQKENI. The CDR3 spans 15 residues. Unmatched junction bases numbered 0, after V lost 2 bases and J lost 1 base. The CDR3 reads CASSPGQGSYNEQFF. The CDR3 coding sequence is TGTGCCAGCTCACCAGGACAGGGGTCCTACAATGAGCAGTTCTTC.

The chain couples TRBV6-1 to TRBJ2-1; D not certain. Germline-derived CDR1 and CDR2 are MNHNS and SASEGT. CDR3 length: 15 amino acids. The ends were cut back, 2 bases at V and 9 bases at J, with 17 bases in the middle. This CDR3 is CASSETLVGRGEQFF. DNA of the CDR3: TGTGCCAGCAGTGAAACCCTAGTCGGCCGTGGTGAGCAGTTCTTC.

The chain links TRBV7-9 to TRBJ2-7; TRBD2 aligns across 7 bases. The CDR3 is 14 amino acids. Losses at the gene ends were 3 bases for V and 8 bases for J; bases not matched to a gene: 10. Germline CDR1 is SEHNR and CDR2 is FQNEAQ (reference sequence). This chain's CDR3 is CASSFRGVGTQQYF. In DNA, the CDR3 is TGTGCCAGCAGCTTCCGGGGGGTGGGTACGCAGCAGTACTTC.

The CDR3 region is CASSQGGAWGPGRDRNIQYF. CDR3 sequence (DNA): TGCGCCAGCAGCCAAGGCGGTGCCTGGGGGCCAGGACGGGACCGAAACATTCAGTACTTC. V and J are TRBV4-1 and TRBJ2-4; tentative D call: TRBD1 (6 bases). From germline, CDR1 is MGHRA and CDR2 YSYEKL. This CDR3 is 20 amino acids long. Trimming pared 1 base from V and 6 bases from J, leaving 28 bases between.

Notes on this clone: Other DNA sequences in this sample translate to the same CDR3. The V gene is TRBV3-1 (or the pseudogene TRBV3-2), the J gene TRBJ1-6; D ambiguous. The CDR3 spans 15 residues. V gave up 1 base and J gave up 7 bases, with 11 bases separating them. From germline, CDR1 is LGHDT and CDR2 YNNKEL (reference sequence). This chain's CDR3 is CASSQGAVYNSPLHF. DNA for the CDR3: TGTGCCAGCAGCCAAGGGGCAGTCTACAATTCACCCCTCCACTTT.

This clone has more than one count but fewer than ten. CDR3 in DNA: TGCAGCGCCAGGGACAGTGGGGTTTACGGGGAGCTGTTTTTT. Protein sequence: CSARDSGVYGELFF. The rearrangement uses TRBV29-1 and TRBJ2-2, with 7 bases aligning to TRBD1. Losses at the gene ends were 7 bases for V and 7 bases for J; bases not matched to a gene: 12. CDR1 SQVTM and CDR2 ANQGSEA come from the germline V gene. CDR3 length: 14 residues.